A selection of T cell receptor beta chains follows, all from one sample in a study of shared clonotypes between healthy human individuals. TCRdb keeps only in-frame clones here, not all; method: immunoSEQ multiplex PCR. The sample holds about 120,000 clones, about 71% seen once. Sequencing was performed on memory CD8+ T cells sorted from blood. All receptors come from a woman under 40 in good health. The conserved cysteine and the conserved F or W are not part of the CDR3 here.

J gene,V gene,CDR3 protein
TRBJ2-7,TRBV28,ASSWYKGVGAYEQY
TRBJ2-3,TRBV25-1,ASSGGARNTQY
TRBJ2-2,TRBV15,ATSRDPGTGGRVSGELF
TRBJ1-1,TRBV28,ASTRQGFTEAF
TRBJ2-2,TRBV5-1,ASSFQAGTGELF
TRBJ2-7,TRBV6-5,ASSYRIGEQY
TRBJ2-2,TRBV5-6,ASRTSAEFWLLPGELF
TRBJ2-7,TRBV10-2,ASSKDRIPNEQY
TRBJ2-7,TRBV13,ASSYAGGSYEQY
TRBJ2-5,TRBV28,ASSLIPGRFEETQY
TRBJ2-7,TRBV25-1,ASSFLGTGELSDEQY
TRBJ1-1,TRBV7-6,ASSLGGAAQTPAF
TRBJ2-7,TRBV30,AWSGGTAYEQY
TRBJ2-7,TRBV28,ASRSAGTGNYEQY
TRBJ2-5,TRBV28,ASSSTAWDGVETQY
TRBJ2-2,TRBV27,ASSLSTSGIISGELF
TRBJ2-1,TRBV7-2,ASSRAALIPGEQF
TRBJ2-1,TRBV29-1,SVENPAGNLNEQF
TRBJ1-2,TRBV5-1,ASYPFLGGDYGYT
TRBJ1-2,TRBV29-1,SVAGTVANYGYT
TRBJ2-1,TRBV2,ASSPTPAPRNEQF
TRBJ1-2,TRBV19,ASSINGQGAIHGYT
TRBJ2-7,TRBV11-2,ASSLAGVGGPTYEQY
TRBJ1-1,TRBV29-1,SAPPQGEGTEAF
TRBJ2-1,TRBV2,ASREGISSSYNEQF
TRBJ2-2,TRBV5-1,ASSFGTSGTGELF
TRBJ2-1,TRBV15,ATSSVSSSYNEQF
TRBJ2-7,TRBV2,ASSEQY
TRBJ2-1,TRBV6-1,ASSALTGSHNEQF
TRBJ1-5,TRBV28,ASSLNWGANQPQH
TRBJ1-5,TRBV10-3,AISERGQEISNQPQH
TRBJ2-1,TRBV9,ASSRRPQREAYEQF
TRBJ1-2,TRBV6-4,ASSDSNRESGGYT
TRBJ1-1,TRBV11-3,ASSCRYSLTEAF
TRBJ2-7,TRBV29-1,SVCSGEWYEQY
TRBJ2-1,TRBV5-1,ASSSPSYNEQF
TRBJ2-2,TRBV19,ASSYRPGELF
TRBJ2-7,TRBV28,ASSRNYEQY
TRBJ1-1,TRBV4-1,ASSHKPRQGPMNTEAF